The sequence of this TCR beta chain was determined in a study of blood T cell repertoires in COVID-19. In the study overall: Some COVID-19 samples were acute and others convalescent; all came from the United States, Italy and Spain. Sample material is recorded as cDNA or gDNA derived from T cells, B-cell-depleted T cells, or PBMCs.

Study processing details: Estimates of nucleated cell counts were drawn from the amplification of reference gene primers. Libraries were prepared by immunoSEQ multiplex PCR; TCRdb keeps only in-frame clonotypes and omits some of them. That table is the source of V, J and clone size, and D and trimming were worked out from the DNA. The sample contains roughly 200,000 clones, roughly nine tenths of which appear only once. The sample holds one count of this clone. Trimming removed 4 bases from V and 0 bases from J, with 10 bases in between. Germline CDR1 SGHRS, CDR2 YFSETQ. This CDR3 comprises 14 residues.

What was sequenced was peripheral blood. The receptor was derived from a woman aged 18-29 years who had recovered from COVID-19. The chain is built from TRBV5-1 and TRBJ1-1; D ambiguous. This CDR3 is CASSVQLLNTEAFF. Here the CDR3 DNA reads TGCGCCAGCAGCGTTCAGTTGCTGAACACTGAAGCTTTCTTT. The full variable domain, with the rest looked up from reference TRBV5-1 and TRBJ1-1, is KAGVTQTPRYLIKTRGQQVTLSCSPISGHRSVSWYQQTPGQGLQFLFEYFSETQRNKGNFPGRFSGRQFSNSRSEMNVSTLELGDSALYLCASSVQLLNTEAFFGQGTRLTVV.